The next 22 T cell receptor beta chains were all read from a single sample in a study of OX40 agonist ivuxolimab in advanced cancers. This table comes from immunoSEQ multiplex PCR, and its TCRdb copy is limited to in-frame clones, with some not included. The sample has 65,000 to 85,000 clones, roughly 85% seen once; the top ten hold approximately 2.3%. The sample consisted of CD4+ or CD8+ T cells sorted from blood, taken in a trial of the OX40 agonist ivuxolimab. Receptors originate from an adult with an advanced solid tumor such as melanoma, head and neck, liver or kidney cancer.

V is TRBV6-4 and J is TRBJ1-2; no clear D gene. The V gene lost 3 bases and the J gene lost 5 bases, with 7 bases spanning the gap. Germline V gene data show CDR1 as MRHNA and CDR2 as SNTAGT. The CDR3 has 12 residues. CDR3 protein: CASSDVGYGYTF. The CDR3 DNA reads TGTGCCAGCAGTGATGTGGGGTATGGCTACACCTTC.

The CDR3 sequence: CACNRVGSPLHF. Written as DNA, the CDR3 is TGTGCCTGTAACAGGGTTGGGTCACCCCTCCACTTT. This rearrangement joins TRBV30 to TRBJ1-6, with D possibly being TRBD1 (6 bases). CDR3 length: 12 residues. The V and J ends lost 6 bases and 10 bases respectively, with 13 bases between them. Germline CDR1 is GTSNPN and CDR2 is SVGIG (reference sequence).

J is TRBJ2-5 and V is TRBV10-3, with TRBD1 matching 10 bases. The CDR3 is made up of 15 amino acids. Trimming took 3 bases from V and 4 from J; bases not matched to a gene: 5. Looked up from germline, CDR1 is ENHRY and CDR2 is SYGVKD. Written as DNA, the CDR3 is TGTGCCATCAGTGATCCGGGACAGGGGAGAGAGACCCAGTACTTC. Protein sequence: CAISDPGQGRETQYF.

This chain joins TRBV18 and TRBJ2-4; D call uncertain. Looked up from germline, CDR1 is KGHSH and CDR2 is LQKENI. Trimming removed 3 bases from V and 0 bases from J, with 6 bases in between. CDR3 length: 14 residues. CDR3 residues: CASSPEGAKNIQYF. The CDR3 DNA is TGTGCCAGCTCACCGGAAGGAGCCAAAAACATTCAGTACTTC.

The chain combines TRBV4-2 with TRBJ2-1; 11 positions match TRBD1. The CDR3 length is 16 residues. Per germline, CDR1 LGHNA and CDR2 YNFKEQ. J was trimmed by 7 bases and V by 0 bases; bases with no gene match: 5. CDR3 DNA: TGTGCCAGCAGCCAAGATTGGGACAGGGGGTTGAATGAGCAGTTCTTC. Translation: CASSQDWDRGLNEQFF.

The chain recombines TRBV4-1 with TRBJ1-1; 12 bases match TRBD1. The V segment lost 1 base and the J segment 0 bases; nucleotides outside the gene matches: 6. The CDR3 has 18 residues. Germline V lookup: CDR1 MGHRA, CDR2 YSYEKL. The CDR3 loop is CASSQVGQGAFMNTEAFF. The CDR3 nucleotides read TGCGCCAGCAGCCAAGTGGGACAGGGGGCTTTCATGAACACTGAAGCTTTCTTT.

This clone was seen just once. The chain recombines TRBV2 with TRBJ2-5; D remains ambiguous. CDR1 and CDR2 from the germline V gene are SNHLY and FYNNEI. The CDR3 is 12 amino acids. Trimming shortened V by 8 bases and J by 5 bases, and 12 bases separated the two germline ends. CDR3 sequence reads: CASAWGSETQYF. CDR3 bases: TGTGCCAGCGCGTGGGGATCCGAGACCCAGTACTTC.

CDR3 amino acids: CASSLGGYPVGLNEQFF. As DNA, the CDR3 is TGTGCCAGCAGCTTAGGGGGTTACCCGGTGGGCCTCAATGAGCAGTTCTTC. J is TRBJ2-1 and V is TRBV11-2; no clear D. This CDR3 region has 17 residues. The germline CDR1 and CDR2 sequences are SGHAT and FQNNGV. Trimming took 1 base from V and 6 from J, leaving 19 bases between them. Full variable domain (missing parts from reference TRBV11-2 and TRBJ2-1): EAGVAQSPRYKIIEKRQSVAFWCNPISGHATLYWYQQILGQGPKLLIQFQNNGVVDDSQLPKDRFSAERLKGVDSTLKIQPAKLEDSAVYLCASSLGGYPVGLNEQFFGPGTRLTVL.

The CDR3 spells CASSTVYLATEAFF. The CDR3 bases are TGTGCCAGTAGTACCGTATATCTGGCCACTGAAGCTTTCTTT. The V call is TRBV19, the J call TRBJ1-1, with D uncertain. This CDR3 region has 14 residues. Germline V gene lookup returns CDR1 LNHDA and CDR2 SQIVND (reference sequence). V was shortened by 4 bases and J by 4 bases, with 13 bases between the two germline ends.

The chain employs TRBV6-5 and TRBJ1-1, with a tentative D call TRBD1 (5 bases). In germline, CDR1 is MNHEY, CDR2 SVGAGI. This CDR3 comprises 14 residues. Trimming removed 3 bases at V and 5 bases at J, with 13 bases between. This CDR3 reads CASSYWGMETEAFF. For the CDR3, the DNA is TGTGCCAGCAGTTATTGGGGGATGGAGACTGAAGCTTTCTTT.

The V call is TRBV5-1, the J call TRBJ2-3, with D unresolved. Trimming left V 7 bases short and J 0 bases short, with 9 bases between. Looked up from germline, CDR1 is SGHRS and CDR2 is YFSETQ. This CDR3 has 13 residues. The CDR3 reads CASSGVSTDTQYF. For the CDR3, the DNA is TGCGCCAGCTCTGGAGTCAGCACAGATACGCAGTATTTT.

The rearrangement joins TRBV4-1 to TRBJ1-2; 11 nucleotides align to TRBD1. The CDR3 is 15 residues long. Germline assignment: CDR1 MGHRA and CDR2 YSYEKL. V was clipped by 7 bases and J by 7 bases; unmatched bases: 11. The DNA of the CDR3 is TGCGCCAGCAAGAGTGTCGGGACAGGGGGACGTGGCTACACCTTC. Its translation is CASKSVGTGGRGYTF.

J is TRBJ1-5 and V is TRBV7-9; TRBD1 is a possible D gene (5 bases). This CDR3 contains 14 residues. Germline V CDR1 and CDR2: SEHNR, FQNEAQ (reference sequence). V lost 1 base, J lost 7 bases, and 11 bases lay in between. In DNA, the CDR3 is TGTGCCAGCAGCTTAGAAGGGGCGGGGCAGCCCCAGCATTTT. Its translation is CASSLEGAGQPQHF.

The rearrangement uses TRBV19 and TRBJ1-4, with D hard to call. The CDR3 is made up of 15 amino acids. Germline values: CDR1 LNHDA, CDR2 SQIVND (reference sequence). Trimming removed 7 bases at V and 0 bases at J, with 12 bases between. The CDR3 spells CASTPSGATNEKLFF. In DNA form, the CDR3 reads TGTGCCAGTACCCCCTCCGGTGCAACTAATGAAAAACTGTTTTTT.

The chain couples TRBV5-6 to TRBJ2-3; 8 bases fit TRBD2. Germline trimming cut 4 bases from V and 2 bases from J; bases unmatched to any gene: 18. This CDR3 has 19 residues. Germline V gives CDR1 SGHDT, CDR2 YYEEEE. The CDR3: CASSAPGLDKERLTDTQYF. In DNA form, the CDR3 reads TGTGCCAGCAGCGCTCCGGGACTAGATAAAGAACGTCTCACAGATACGCAGTATTTT.

This clone has only one observation. The CDR3 protein is CASSPLGGQTSYEQYF. CDR3 nucleotide sequence: TGTGCCAGCTCACCACTCGGGGGACAGACCTCCTACGAGCAGTACTTC. This sequence joins TRBV18 and TRBJ2-7; perhaps TRBD1 as D (7 bases). Germline V gives CDR1 KGHSH, CDR2 LQKENI. This CDR3 has 16 amino acids. With 1 base removed from V and 0 bases from J, the gap between germline ends came to 13 bases.

The chain links TRBV29-1 to TRBJ1-4; 8 nucleotides align to TRBD1. The V gene's germline CDR1 is SQVTM and CDR2 ANQGSEA. The length of the CDR3 is 16 residues. V gave up 5 bases and J gave up 4 bases; unmatched junction bases: 12. The CDR3 loop is CSVRTTGGGINEKLFF. DNA for the CDR3: TGCAGCGTTCGGACCACAGGGGGGGGGATTAATGAAAAACTGTTTTTT.

A few counts support this clone. J is TRBJ1-2 and V is TRBV29-1, with 7 bases aligning to TRBD1. The CDR3 is 12 amino acids. Losses at the gene ends were 7 bases for V and 2 bases for J; bases not matched to a gene: 4. Germline lookup yields CDR1 SQVTM and CDR2 ANQGSEA. CDR3 nucleotide sequence: TGCAGCGGCGCAGGGGGGAACTATGGCTACACCTTC. Its translation is CSGAGGNYGYTF.

This clone was counted a few times. V and J are TRBV27 and TRBJ1-2; TRBD1 matches at 7 bases. From germline, CDR1 is MNHEY and CDR2 SMNVEV (reference sequence). This CDR3 is 21 amino acids long. V lost 0 bases to trimming and J lost 0 bases; unmatched junction nucleotides: 19. In nucleotides, the CDR3 is TGTGCCAGCAGTTTATCGGACTCGTCCCGGGACAGTGATCAGACTAACTATGGCTACACCTTC. It yields the protein CASSLSDSSRDSDQTNYGYTF.

The chain couples TRBV7-3 to TRBJ2-1, with D maybe TRBD1 (6 bases). Trimming shortened V by 5 bases and J by 1 base, and 12 bases separated the two germline ends. Germline values: CDR1 SGHTA, CDR2 FQGTGA. The CDR3 sequence is 15 residues long. The CDR3 region is CASSANRASYNEQFF. The CDR3 region has the DNA TGTGCCAGCAGCGCTAACAGGGCTTCCTACAATGAGCAGTTCTTC.

V usage is TRBV7-9 and J usage is TRBJ2-1; D perhaps matches TRBD2 (7 bases). The CDR3 consists of 15 residues. The germline CDR1 and CDR2 sequences are SEHNR and FQNEAQ (reference sequence). V was pared by 0 bases and J by 2 bases, with 8 bases between. For the CDR3, the DNA is TGTGCCAGCAGCTTAGCCGGGGGGCCCTACAATGAGCAGTTCTTC. Protein product: CASSLAGGPYNEQFF. Drawing the rest from reference TRBV7-9 and TRBJ2-1, the complete variable domain is DTGVSQNPRHKITKRGQNVTFRCDPISEHNRLYWYRQTLGQGPEFLTYFQNEAQLEKSRLLSDRFSAERPKGSFSTLEIQRTEQGDSAMYLCASSLAGGPYNEQFFGPGTRLTVL.

The table lists this clone with a few counts. This rearrangement joins TRBV7-9 to TRBJ1-6; D perhaps matches TRBD1 (6 bases). CDR1 and CDR2 from the germline V gene are SEHNR and FQNEAQ (reference sequence). CDR3 length: 13 residues. Between the trimmed V and J ends, which lost 4 bases and 7 bases, there was a span of 8 bases. Written as DNA, the CDR3 is TGTGCCAGCAGCTCTGGGGGCAATTCACCCCTCCACTTT. This codes for CASSSGGNSPLHF.